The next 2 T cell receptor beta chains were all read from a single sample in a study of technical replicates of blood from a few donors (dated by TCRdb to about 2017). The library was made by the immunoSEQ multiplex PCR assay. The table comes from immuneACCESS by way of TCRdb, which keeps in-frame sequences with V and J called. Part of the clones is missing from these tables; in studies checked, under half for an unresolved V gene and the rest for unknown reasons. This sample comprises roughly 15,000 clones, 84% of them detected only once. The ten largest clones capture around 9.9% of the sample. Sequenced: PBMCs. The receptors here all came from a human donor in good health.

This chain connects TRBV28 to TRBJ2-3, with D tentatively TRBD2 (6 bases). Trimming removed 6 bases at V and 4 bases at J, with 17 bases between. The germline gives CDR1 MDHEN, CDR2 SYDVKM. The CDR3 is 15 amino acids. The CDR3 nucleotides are TGTGCCAGCAGCATACCGGGGGATGGGGCAGATACGCAGTATTTT. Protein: CASSIPGDGADTQYF.

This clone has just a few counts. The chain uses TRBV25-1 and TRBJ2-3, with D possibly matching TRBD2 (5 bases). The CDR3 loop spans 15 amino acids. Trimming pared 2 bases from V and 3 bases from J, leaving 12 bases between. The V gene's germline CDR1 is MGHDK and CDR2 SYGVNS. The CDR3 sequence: CASSEGGSETDTQYF. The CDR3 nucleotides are TGTGCCAGCAGTGAAGGCGGGTCGGAGACAGATACGCAGTATTTT.